The next 2 T cell receptor beta chains were all read from a single sample in a study of HIV-infected children after antiretroviral therapy interruption. Unique molecular identifiers were included in an RNA-based 3' RACE TCR library. TCRdb fed the 3' RACE reads into MiXCR, producing one record per CDR3 protein. The sample carries 6,000 to 8,000 distinct CDR3 sequences, roughly 15% recorded once. Documented treatment: PENTA 11 planned treatment interruption arm or continuous ART arm. Source: CD45RO+ CD8+ T cells from PBMCs, pooled from several time points, taken from a donor given antiretroviral therapy, either interrupted or continuous. The subset: memory CD8+ CD45RO+ CD45RA- T cells. The origin of the receptors is a pool of human donors with HIV.

In its sample, this clonotype was seen many times. The V gene is TRBV6-5, the J gene TRBJ2-1; the match to TRBD2 covers 9 bases. The trim removed 8 bases at V and 6 bases at J, leaving 11 bases unmatched. The CDR3 extends over 15 amino acids. Germline V CDR1 and CDR2: MNHEY, SVGAGI. CDR3 protein: CASALRGGLANEQFF. For the CDR3, the DNA is TGTGCCAGCGCTTTGCGGGGGGGGCTTGCCAATGAGCAGTTCTTC.

Ten or more counts support this clonotype. The gene calls are TRBV12-3 or TRBV12-4 and TRBJ2-7; 7 bases align to TRBD1. The CDR3 extends over 14 amino acids. Trimming took 5 bases from V and 2 from J; bases not matched to a gene: 6. The CDR3 DNA reads TGTGCCAGCAGTATACGACAGGGCCCCTACGAGCAGTACTTC. Its translation is CASSIRQGPYEQYF.